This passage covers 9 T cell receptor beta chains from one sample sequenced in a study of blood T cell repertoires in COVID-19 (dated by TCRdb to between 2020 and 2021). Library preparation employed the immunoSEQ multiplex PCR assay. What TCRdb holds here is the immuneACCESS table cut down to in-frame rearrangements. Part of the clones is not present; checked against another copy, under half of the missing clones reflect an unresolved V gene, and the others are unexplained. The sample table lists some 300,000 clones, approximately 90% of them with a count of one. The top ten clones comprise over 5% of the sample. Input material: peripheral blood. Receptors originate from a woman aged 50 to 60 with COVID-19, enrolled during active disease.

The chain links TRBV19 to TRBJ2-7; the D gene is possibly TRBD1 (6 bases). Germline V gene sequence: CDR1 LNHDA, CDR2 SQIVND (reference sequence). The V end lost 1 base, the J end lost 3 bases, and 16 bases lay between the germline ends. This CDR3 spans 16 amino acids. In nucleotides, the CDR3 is TGTGCCAGTAGTATAGGAGGACCGGGGACAAGCTACGAGCAGTACTTC. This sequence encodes CASSIGGPGTSYEQYF.

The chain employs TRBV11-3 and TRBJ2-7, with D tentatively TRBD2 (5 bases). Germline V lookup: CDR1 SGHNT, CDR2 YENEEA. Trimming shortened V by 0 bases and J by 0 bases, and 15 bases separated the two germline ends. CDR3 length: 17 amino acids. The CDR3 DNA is TGTGCCAGCAGCTTAGATATCCCGGGGATGTCCTCCTACGAGCAGTACTTC. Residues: CASSLDIPGMSSYEQYF.

CDR3 DNA sequence: TGTGCCAGCAGCGTGAGGATGACTAGCGGGAGGTACAATGAGCAGTTCTTC. Translation: CASSVRMTSGRYNEQFF. The V and J genes are TRBV5-8 and TRBJ2-1; 13 positions agree with TRBD2. This CDR3 has 17 amino acids. From germline, CDR1 is SGHTS and CDR2 YDEGEE. J lost 4 bases, V lost 4 bases, and 8 bases had no gene match.

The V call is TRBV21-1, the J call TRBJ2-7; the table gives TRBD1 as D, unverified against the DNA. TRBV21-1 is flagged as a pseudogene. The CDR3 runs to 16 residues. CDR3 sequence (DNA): TGTGCCAGCCCCGTAAAAGGGACAGGGTTAATCCACGAGCAGTACTTC. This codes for CASPVKGTGLIHEQYF.

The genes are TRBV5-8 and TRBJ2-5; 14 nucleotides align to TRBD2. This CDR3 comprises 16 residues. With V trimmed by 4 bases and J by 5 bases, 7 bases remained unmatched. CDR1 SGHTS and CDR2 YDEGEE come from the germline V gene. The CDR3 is CASSGTRLAGGETQYF. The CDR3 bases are TGTGCCAGCAGCGGGACCCGACTAGCGGGAGGGGAGACCCAGTACTTC.

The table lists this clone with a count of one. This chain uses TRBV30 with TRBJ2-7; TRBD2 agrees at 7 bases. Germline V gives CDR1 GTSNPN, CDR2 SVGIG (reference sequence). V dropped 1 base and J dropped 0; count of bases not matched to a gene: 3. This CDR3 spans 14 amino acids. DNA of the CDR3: TGTGCCTGGAGTGCCGGCGGGAGCTCCTACGAGCAGTACTTC. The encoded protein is CAWSAGGSSYEQYF.

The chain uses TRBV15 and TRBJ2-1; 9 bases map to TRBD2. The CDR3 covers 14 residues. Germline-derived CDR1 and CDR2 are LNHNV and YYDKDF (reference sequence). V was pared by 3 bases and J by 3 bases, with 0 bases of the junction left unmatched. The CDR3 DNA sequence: TGTGCCACCAGCAGGACTAGCGGCTACAATGAGCAGTTCTTC. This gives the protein CATSRTSGYNEQFF.

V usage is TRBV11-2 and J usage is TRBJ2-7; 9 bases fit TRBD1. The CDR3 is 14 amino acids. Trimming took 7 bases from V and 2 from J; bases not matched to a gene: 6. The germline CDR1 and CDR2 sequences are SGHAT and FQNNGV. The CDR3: CASTGQGTPYEQYF. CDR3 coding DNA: TGTGCCAGCACCGGACAGGGGACCCCCTACGAGCAGTACTTC.

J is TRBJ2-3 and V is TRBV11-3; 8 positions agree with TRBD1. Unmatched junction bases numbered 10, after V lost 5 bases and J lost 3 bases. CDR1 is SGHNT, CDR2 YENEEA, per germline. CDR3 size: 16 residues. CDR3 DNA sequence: TGTGCCAGCAGCCCCGACAGGGGAGGTGGAACAGATACGCAGTATTTT. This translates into CASSPDRGGGTDTQYF. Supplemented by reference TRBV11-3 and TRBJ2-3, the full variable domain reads EAGVVQSPRYKIIEKKQPVAFWCNPISGHNTLYWYLQNLGQGPELLIRYENEEAVDDSQLPKDRFSAERLKGVDSTLKIQPAELGDSAVYLCASSPDRGGGTDTQYFGPGTRLTVL.